A single count supports the clone carrying this T cell receptor (beta chain). This sample was included in a study of radiation and T cells in renal cell carcinoma. This CDR3 spans 13 amino acids. V was pared by 2 bases and J by 8 bases, with 9 bases between. The germline CDR1 and CDR2 sequences are MNHNY and SVGAGI (reference sequence). Using immunoSEQ multiplex PCR, the repertoire was profiled, and TCRdb retains in-frame clones only, with some absent. This sample has approximately 150,000 clones, with 80% to 90% found just once. Time point described: blood 4 weeks post-SBRT, at nephrectomy. Treatment noted: 15 Gy SBRT to primary tumor, nephrectomy 4 weeks later.

This sequence originates from a woman aged 45-65 years with renal cell carcinoma. The chain carries TRBV6-6 and TRBJ1-4; a weak D match, TRBD1 (6 bases). The source was blood, collected from a patient whose treatment included radiotherapy and nephrectomy. CDR3 sequence: CASSYTGTEKLFF. CDR3 bases: TGTGCCAGCAGTTACACAGGGACAGAAAAACTGTTTTTT.